These T cell receptor beta chains were read from a single sample in a study of OX40 agonist ivuxolimab in advanced cancers. TCRdb keeps only in-frame clones here, not all; method: immunoSEQ multiplex PCR. The sample has 45,000 or so clones; more than 85% are singletons. The sample here was CD4+ or CD8+ T cells sorted from blood, taken in a trial of the OX40 agonist ivuxolimab. These TCRs come from an adult with an advanced solid tumor such as melanoma, head and neck, liver or kidney cancer. Each CDR3 is given with its conserved first and last residue. The order of the fields is J gene, D gene, clone size, V gene, CDR3 DNA, CDR3 protein. D genes are given only for firm matches. The listing skips clone size in some rows; elsewhere it reads once, few, many or a size class.

>TRBJ2-1|TRBD2|-|TRBV5-6
TGTGCCAGCAGCTTTTATACGGGACTAGCGGGTCTCAATGAGCAGTTCTTC
CASSFYTGLAGLNEQFF
>TRBJ2-3|TRBD2|-|TRBV5-4
TGTGCCAGCAGCTCCCTTAGCGGGGGCCAAGGGTTGGATACGCAATATTTT
CASSSLSGGQGLDTQYF
>TRBJ1-2|-|-|TRBV5-6
TGTGCCAGCAGCTCGACACCGACGGGGGCGATTTATGGCTACACCTTC
CASSSTPTGAIYGYTF
>TRBJ1-4|-|-|TRBV18
TGTGCCAGCTCTCCCCGCCTTGGCCCAACTAATGAAAAACTGTTTTTT
CASSPRLGPTNEKLFF
>TRBJ1-4|-|-|TRBV7-9
TGTGCCAGCAGCTTAGGACACACCTATAATGAAAAACTGTTTTTT
CASSLGHTYNEKLFF
>TRBJ2-1|-|-|TRBV6-5
TGTGCCAGCCGCTATAACAATGAGCAGTTCTTC
CASRYNNEQFF
>TRBJ1-1|-|-|TRBV9
TGTGCCAGCAGCGTGGGCAACCAGAACACTGAAGCTTTCTTT
CASSVGNQNTEAFF
>TRBJ2-1|-|-|TRBV18
TGTGCCAGCTCACCATCCCCGGTCCCAGCGAACGTCGATGAGCAGTTCTTC
CASSPSPVPANVDEQFF
>TRBJ1-2|TRBD1|-|TRBV28
TGTGCCAGCACGCTGACAGGGGACTATGGCTACACCTTC
CASTLTGDYGYTF
>TRBJ2-4|-|once|TRBV7-9
TGTGCCAGCAGCTTACCCGACAGCCGAAACATTCAGTACTTC
CASSLPDSRNIQYF
>TRBJ2-5|TRBD1|-|TRBV7-8
TGTGCCAGTACACCCCCCGGGACAGGGGAAGAGACCCAGTACTTC
CASTPPGTGEETQYF
>TRBJ2-1|-|-|TRBV29-1
TGCAGCGTTGAAGCGGGTATAGGCTCCTACAATGAGCAGTTCTTC
CSVEAGIGSYNEQFF
>TRBJ2-7|TRBD2|once|TRBV7-9
TGTGCCAGCAGCTTATTAGCGGGGGGGCAGAACGAGCAGTACTTC
CASSLLAGGQNEQYF
>TRBJ2-1|-|-|TRBV5-5
TGTGCCAGCAGCTCGGTTGACAGTCACTCCTACAATGAGCAGTTCTTC
CASSSVDSHSYNEQFF
>TRBJ1-6|TRBD1|-|TRBV7-2
TGTGCCAGCAGGAGACAGGGGTATTCCTATAATTCACCCCTCCACTTT
CASRRQGYSYNSPLHF
>TRBJ2-7|TRBD2|-|TRBV30
TGTGCCTGGAGTAGCAGCGGGAGTTACGAGCAGTACTTC
CAWSSSGSYEQYF
>TRBJ2-5|-|-|TRBV7-9
TGTGCCAGCCTAAAGGGGTTGAGGGAGACCCAGTACTTC
CASLKGLRETQYF
>TRBJ2-1|-|-|TRBV7-8
TGTGCCAGCAGCTTAGAGTGGGTCGGCAACAATGAGCAGTTCTTC
CASSLEWVGNNEQFF
>TRBJ1-2|-|-|TRBV5-6
TGTGCCAGCAGTGCCACAGGAACGAGCTATGGCTACACCTTC
CASSATGTSYGYTF
>TRBJ1-2|-|once|TRBV2
TGTGCCAGCAGTGACAACTATGGCTACACCTTC
CASSDNYGYTF
>TRBJ1-1|-|-|TRBV7-9
TGTGCCAGCGGTGGACAGTCGAACACTGAAGCTTTCTTT
CASGGQSNTEAFF
>TRBJ1-4|-|-|TRBV5-6
TGTGCCAGCAGCTTGGGCTCCGGCAGGGTTAATGAAAAACTGTTTTTT
CASSLGSGRVNEKLFF
>TRBJ1-5|TRBD1|-|TRBV15
TGTGCCACCAGCAGAACTAGGGACAGGGTTAGAAATCAGCCCCAGCATTTT
CATSRTRDRVRNQPQHF
>TRBJ2-1|-|-|TRBV15
TGTGCCACCAGCGTCAAAAGCTCCTACAATGAGCAGTTCTTC
CATSVKSSYNEQFF
>TRBJ1-1|-|-|TRBV6-5
TGTGCCAGCAGCCAATTTGTAGGTTCGGGTGAAGCTTTCTTT
CASSQFVGSGEAFF
>TRBJ2-3|TRBD2|-|TRBV27
TGTGCCAGCAGTTTCCCTACTAGCGGGGGCACAGATACGCAGTATTTT
CASSFPTSGGTDTQYF
>TRBJ1-1|TRBD1|-|TRBV27
TGTGCCAGCATTTGGAAGACAGGGGGCGCTGAAGCTTTCTTT
CASIWKTGGAEAFF
>TRBJ2-7|-|-|TRBV4-1
TGCGCCAGCAGCCCAAGGCCGAATCGGGCAGGGCACCACGAGCAGTACTTC
CASSPRPNRAGHHEQYF
>TRBJ1-1|TRBD1|medium-sized|TRBV7-9
TGTGCCAGCAGAGCCGGGACAGGGGACTCCACTGAAGCTTTCTTT
CASRAGTGDSTEAFF
>TRBJ1-4|TRBD1|once|TRBV19
TGTGCCAGTAGTCCTTTTCCGGGACAGGGTACTGCAACTAATGAAAAACTGTTTTTT
CASSPFPGQGTATNEKLFF
>TRBJ1-2|-|-|TRBV6-1
TGTGCCAGCAGTGAATATCAGGGTGGCTACACCTTC
CASSEYQGGYTF
>TRBJ2-1|TRBD2|-|TRBV7-6
TGTGCCAGCAGCCGCAATGCCTGGGTAGCGGGGCTCGGGGGGTCCTACAATGAGCAGTTCTTC
CASSRNAWVAGLGGSYNEQFF
>TRBJ2-3|TRBD2|-|TRBV11-2
TGTGCCAGCAGCGCCCAGAGCCTAGCGGGAGGTAGAGATACGCAGTATTTT
CASSAQSLAGGRDTQYF
>TRBJ2-5|-|-|TRBV6-6
TGTGCCAGCAGTCTGAACGGGGGTAGGACCCAGTACTTC
CASSLNGGRTQYF
>TRBJ1-3|-|-|TRBV15
TGTGCCACCAGCAGAGTGAGGGTAGGGGCTGGAAACACCATATATTTT
CATSRVRVGAGNTIYF
>TRBJ2-1|-|-|TRBV30
TGTGCCTGGCCTTCGGGACGAAACAATGAGCAGTTCTTC
CAWPSGRNNEQFF
>TRBJ2-7|-|-|TRBV4-1
TGCGCCAGCAGCCAAGTTAAGGGCGGCTACGAGCAGTACTTC
CASSQVKGGYEQYF
>TRBJ1-5|-|-|TRBV6-1
TGTGCCAGCAGTGAATCAGGGGTTCGCAATCAGCCCCAGCATTTT
CASSESGVRNQPQHF
>TRBJ1-1|-|-|TRBV6-5
TGTGCCAGCAGCCGACAGGTGGGGAACACTGAAGCTTTCTTT
CASSRQVGNTEAFF
>TRBJ2-7|TRBD2|-|TRBV5-6
TGTGCCAGCAGCTCCGGACTAGCGGATTCCTACGAGCAGTACTTC
CASSSGLADSYEQYF
>TRBJ2-3|-|-|TRBV7-9
TGTGCCAGCAGCCGGACAGTCAGCACAGATACGCAGTATTTT
CASSRTVSTDTQYF
>TRBJ2-7|TRBD2|-|TRBV4-3
TGCGCCAGCAGCCAAGATTCGAGGACTAGCGCTGCCTACGAGCAGTACTTC
CASSQDSRTSAAYEQYF
>TRBJ2-1|-|-|TRBV15
TGTGCCACCAGCAGAGCTCTCTGGGCGGGCCACAATGAGCAGTTCTTC
CATSRALWAGHNEQFF
>TRBJ2-2|-|once|TRBV7-9
TGTGCCAGCAGCAGGGGAGTAACCGGGGAGCTGTTTTTT
CASSRGVTGELFF
>TRBJ2-3|TRBD1|-|TRBV27
TGTGCCAGCAGTTCCACGACAGGGGATACGCAGTATTTT
CASSSTTGDTQYF
>TRBJ1-1|TRBD1|-|TRBV6-5
TGTGCCAGCAGCCTCGGACAGGGCACTGAAGCTTTCTTT
CASSLGQGTEAFF
>TRBJ2-1|-|few|TRBV4-2
TGTGCCAGCAGCCAAGAGAAAGGGAGCAATGAGCAGTTCTTC
CASSQEKGSNEQFF
>TRBJ2-7|TRBD2|-|TRBV5-4
TGTGCCAGCAGCTTGGGTGCGGGGGGGCCCTACGAGCAGTACTTC
CASSLGAGGPYEQYF
>TRBJ1-5|-|-|TRBV4-2
TGTGCCAGCAGCCAAGATCCCCGTGTGGGCAATCAGCCCCAGCATTTT
CASSQDPRVGNQPQHF
>TRBJ1-2|-|-|TRBV9
TGTGCCAGCAGCACCTTCGCCCAGGCTGGCTACACCTTC
CASSTFAQAGYTF